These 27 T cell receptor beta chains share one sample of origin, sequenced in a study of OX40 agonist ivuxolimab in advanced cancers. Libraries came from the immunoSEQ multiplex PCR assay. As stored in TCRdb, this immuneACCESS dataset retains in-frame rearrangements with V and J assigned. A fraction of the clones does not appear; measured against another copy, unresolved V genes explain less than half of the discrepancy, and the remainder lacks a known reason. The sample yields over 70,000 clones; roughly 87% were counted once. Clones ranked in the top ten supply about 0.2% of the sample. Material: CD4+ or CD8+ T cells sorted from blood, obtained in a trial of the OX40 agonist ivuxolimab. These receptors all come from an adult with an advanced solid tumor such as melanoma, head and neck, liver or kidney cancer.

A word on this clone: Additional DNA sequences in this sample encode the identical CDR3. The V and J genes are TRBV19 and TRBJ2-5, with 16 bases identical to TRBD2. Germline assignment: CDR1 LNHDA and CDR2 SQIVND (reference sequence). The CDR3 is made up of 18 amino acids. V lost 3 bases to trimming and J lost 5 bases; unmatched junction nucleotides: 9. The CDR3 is CASSIAGLAGGPGETQYF. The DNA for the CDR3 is TGTGCCAGTAGTATCGCGGGACTAGCGGGAGGGCCGGGGGAGACCCAGTACTTC.

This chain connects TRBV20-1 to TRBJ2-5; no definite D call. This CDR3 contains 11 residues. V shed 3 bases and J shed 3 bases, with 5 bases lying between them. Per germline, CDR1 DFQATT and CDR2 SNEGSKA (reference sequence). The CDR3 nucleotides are TGCAGTGCTAGGCCGGAAGAGACCCAGTACTTC. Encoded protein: CSARPEETQYF.

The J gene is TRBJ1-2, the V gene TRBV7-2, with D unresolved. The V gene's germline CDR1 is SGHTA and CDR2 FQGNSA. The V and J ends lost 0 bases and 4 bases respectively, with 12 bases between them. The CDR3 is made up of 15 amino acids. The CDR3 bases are TGTGCCAGCAGCTTAGCCCTGGCCGGGAGCTATGGCTACACCTTC. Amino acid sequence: CASSLALAGSYGYTF.

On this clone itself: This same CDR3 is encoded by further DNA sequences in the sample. The CDR3 bases are TGTGCCAGTAGGGGACTACTATCCTACAATGAGCAGTTCTTC. Amino acids: CASRGLLSYNEQFF. The chain uses TRBV2 and TRBJ2-1; 7 bases match TRBD2. Per germline, CDR1 SNHLY and CDR2 FYNNEI. The CDR3 length is 14 residues. The V gene end was trimmed by 9 bases and the J gene end by 1 base; junction bases not matched to a gene: 6.

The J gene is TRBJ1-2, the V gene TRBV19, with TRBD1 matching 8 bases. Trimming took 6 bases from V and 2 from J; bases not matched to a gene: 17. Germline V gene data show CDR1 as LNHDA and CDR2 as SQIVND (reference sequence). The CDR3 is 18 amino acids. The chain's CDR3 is CASRPGAAGQALNYGYTF. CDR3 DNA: TGTGCCAGTAGACCGGGGGCGGCGGGACAGGCGCTGAACTATGGCTACACCTTC.

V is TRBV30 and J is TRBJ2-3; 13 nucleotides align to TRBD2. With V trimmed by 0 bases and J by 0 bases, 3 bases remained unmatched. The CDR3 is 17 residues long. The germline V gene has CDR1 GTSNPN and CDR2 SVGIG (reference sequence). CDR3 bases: TGTGCCTGGAGTGTTGAGGGACTAGCGGGGAGCACAGATACGCAGTATTTT. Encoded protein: CAWSVEGLAGSTDTQYF.

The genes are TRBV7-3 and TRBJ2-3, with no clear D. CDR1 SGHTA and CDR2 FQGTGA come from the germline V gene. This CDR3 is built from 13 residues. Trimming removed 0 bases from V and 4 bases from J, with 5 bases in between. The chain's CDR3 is CASSLTYSDTQYF. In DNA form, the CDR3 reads TGTGCCAGCAGCTTAACTTATTCAGATACGCAGTATTTT.

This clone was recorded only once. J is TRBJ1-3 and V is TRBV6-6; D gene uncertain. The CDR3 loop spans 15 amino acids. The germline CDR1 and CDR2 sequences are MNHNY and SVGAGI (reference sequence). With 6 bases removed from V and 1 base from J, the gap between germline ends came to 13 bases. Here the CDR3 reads CASSMRLGSGNTIYF. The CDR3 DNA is TGTGCCAGCAGCATGAGGTTGGGTTCTGGAAACACCATATATTTT.

The CDR3 bases are TGTGCCAGCTCGCGGGAGGGGGCGCGGGGAGGGTCCCACGAGCAGTACTTC. It specifies CASSREGARGGSHEQYF. The genes are TRBV18 and TRBJ2-7; TRBD2 agrees at 9 bases. There are 17 residues in the CDR3. J lost 5 bases, V lost 6 bases, and 17 bases had no gene match. Germline lookup yields CDR1 KGHSH and CDR2 LQKENI.

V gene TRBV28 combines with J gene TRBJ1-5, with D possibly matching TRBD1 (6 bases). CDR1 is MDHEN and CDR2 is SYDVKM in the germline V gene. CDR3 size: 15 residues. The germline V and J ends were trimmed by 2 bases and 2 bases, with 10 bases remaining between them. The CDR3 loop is CASSLAGAGNQPQHF. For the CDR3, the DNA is TGTGCCAGCAGTTTAGCGGGGGCCGGCAATCAGCCCCAGCATTTT.

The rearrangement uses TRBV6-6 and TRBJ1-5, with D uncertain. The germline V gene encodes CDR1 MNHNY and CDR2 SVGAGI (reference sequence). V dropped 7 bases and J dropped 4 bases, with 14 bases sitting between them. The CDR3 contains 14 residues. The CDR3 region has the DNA TGTGCCAGCACCGTCTCTTCTTCGAATCAGCCCCAGCATTTT. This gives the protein CASTVSSSNQPQHF.

CDR3 sequence: CASSLYQGAEQYF. The CDR3 nucleotides read TGTGCCAGCAGCTTATATCAGGGTGCCGAGCAGTACTTC. This sequence joins TRBV7-9 and TRBJ2-7; TRBD1 might be the D (5 bases). The CDR3 has 13 residues. Looked up from germline, CDR1 is SEHNR and CDR2 is FQNEAQ (reference sequence). Trimming removed 2 bases at V and 6 bases at J, with 11 bases between.

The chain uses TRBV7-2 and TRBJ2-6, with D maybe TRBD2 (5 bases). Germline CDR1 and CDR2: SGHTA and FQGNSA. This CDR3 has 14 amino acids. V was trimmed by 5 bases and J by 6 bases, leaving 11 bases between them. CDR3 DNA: TGTGCCAGCAGCCCAAGTGGACTGGCCAACGTCCTGACTTTC. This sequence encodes CASSPSGLANVLTF.

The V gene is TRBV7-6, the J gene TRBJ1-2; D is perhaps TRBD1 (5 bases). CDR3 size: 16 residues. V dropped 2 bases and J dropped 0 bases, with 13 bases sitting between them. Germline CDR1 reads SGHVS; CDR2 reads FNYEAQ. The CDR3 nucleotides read TGTGCCAGCAGCTTAATTCAGGGCTCAGCTAACTATGGCTACACCTTC. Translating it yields CASSLIQGSANYGYTF.

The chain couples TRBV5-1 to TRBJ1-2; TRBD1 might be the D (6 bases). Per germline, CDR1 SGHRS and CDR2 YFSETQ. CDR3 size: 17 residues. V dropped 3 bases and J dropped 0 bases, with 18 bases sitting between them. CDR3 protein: CASSSTPGDMANYGYTF. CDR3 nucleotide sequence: TGCGCCAGCAGCTCCACCCCTGGGGACATGGCTAACTATGGCTACACCTTC.

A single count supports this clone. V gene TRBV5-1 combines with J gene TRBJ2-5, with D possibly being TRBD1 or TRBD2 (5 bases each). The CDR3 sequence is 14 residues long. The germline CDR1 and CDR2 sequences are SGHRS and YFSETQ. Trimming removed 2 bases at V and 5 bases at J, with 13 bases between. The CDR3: CASSFPGPGETQYF. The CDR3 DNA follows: TGCGCCAGCAGCTTCCCGGGACCGGGTGAGACCCAGTACTTC. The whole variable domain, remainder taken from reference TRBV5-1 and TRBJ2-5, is KAGVTQTPRYLIKTRGQQVTLSCSPISGHRSVSWYQQTPGQGLQFLFEYFSETQRNKGNFPGRFSGRQFSNSRSEMNVSTLELGDSALYLCASSFPGPGETQYFGPGTRLLVL.

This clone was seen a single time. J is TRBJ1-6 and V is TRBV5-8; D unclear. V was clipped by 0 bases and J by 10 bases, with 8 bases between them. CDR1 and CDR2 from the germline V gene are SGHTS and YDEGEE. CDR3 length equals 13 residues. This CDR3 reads CASSLVTGSPLHF. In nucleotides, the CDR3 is TGTGCCAGCAGCTTGGTTACTGGATCACCCCTCCACTTT.

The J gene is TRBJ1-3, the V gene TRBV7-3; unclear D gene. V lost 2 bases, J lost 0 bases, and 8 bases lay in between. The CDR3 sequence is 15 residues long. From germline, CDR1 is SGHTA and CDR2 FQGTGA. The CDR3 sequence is CASSLESGSGNTIYF. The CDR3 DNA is TGTGCCAGCAGCTTAGAGTCTGGCTCTGGAAACACCATATATTTT.

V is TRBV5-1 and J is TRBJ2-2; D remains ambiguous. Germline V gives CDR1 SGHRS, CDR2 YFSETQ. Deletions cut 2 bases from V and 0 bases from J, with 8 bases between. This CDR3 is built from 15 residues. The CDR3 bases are TGCGCCAGCAGCTTAAGTGGGTCGAACACCGGGGAGCTGTTTTTT. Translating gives CASSLSGSNTGELFF.

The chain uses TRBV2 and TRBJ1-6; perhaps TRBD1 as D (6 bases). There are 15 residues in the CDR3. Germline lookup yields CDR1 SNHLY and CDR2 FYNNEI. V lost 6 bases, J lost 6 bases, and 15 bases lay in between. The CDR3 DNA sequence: TGTGCCAGCAGCTCTCAGGGGAGCCCTAATTCACCCCTCCACTTT. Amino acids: CASSSQGSPNSPLHF.

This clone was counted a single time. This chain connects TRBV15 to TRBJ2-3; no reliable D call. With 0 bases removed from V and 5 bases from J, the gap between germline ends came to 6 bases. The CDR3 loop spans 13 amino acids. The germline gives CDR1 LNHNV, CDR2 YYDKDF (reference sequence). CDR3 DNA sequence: TGTGCCACCAGCAGAGATCTGGGAGATACGCAGTATTTT. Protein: CATSRDLGDTQYF.

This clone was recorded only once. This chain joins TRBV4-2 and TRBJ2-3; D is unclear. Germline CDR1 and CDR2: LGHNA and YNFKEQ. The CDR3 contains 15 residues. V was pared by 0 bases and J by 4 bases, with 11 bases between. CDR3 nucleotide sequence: TGTGCCAGCAGCCAAGATGAAGGATCACCAGATACGCAGTATTTT. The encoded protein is CASSQDEGSPDTQYF.

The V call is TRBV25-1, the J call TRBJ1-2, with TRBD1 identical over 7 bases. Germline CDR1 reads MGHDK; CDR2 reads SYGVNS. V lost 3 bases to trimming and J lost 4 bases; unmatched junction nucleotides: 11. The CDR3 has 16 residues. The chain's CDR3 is CASSDLRTGEVYGYTF. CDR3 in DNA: TGTGCCAGCAGTGACCTCCGGACAGGTGAGGTCTATGGCTACACCTTC.

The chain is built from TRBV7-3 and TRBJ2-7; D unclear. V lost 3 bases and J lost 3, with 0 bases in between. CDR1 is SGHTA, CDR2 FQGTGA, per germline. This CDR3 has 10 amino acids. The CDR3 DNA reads TGTGCCAGCAGCTTCTACGAGCAGTACTTC. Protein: CASSFYEQYF.

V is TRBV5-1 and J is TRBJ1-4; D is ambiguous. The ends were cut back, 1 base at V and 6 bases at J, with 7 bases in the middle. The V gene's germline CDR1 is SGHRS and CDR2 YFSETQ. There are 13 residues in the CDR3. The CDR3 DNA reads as TGCGCCAGCAGCTTGCGCGGATATGAAAAACTGTTTTTT. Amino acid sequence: CASSLRGYEKLFF.

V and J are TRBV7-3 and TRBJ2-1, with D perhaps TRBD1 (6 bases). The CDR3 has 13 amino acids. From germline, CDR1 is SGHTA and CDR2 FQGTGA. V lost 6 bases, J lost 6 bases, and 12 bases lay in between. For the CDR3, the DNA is TGTGCCAGCAGAAAAACAGGGAGCAATGAGCAGTTCTTC. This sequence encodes CASRKTGSNEQFF.

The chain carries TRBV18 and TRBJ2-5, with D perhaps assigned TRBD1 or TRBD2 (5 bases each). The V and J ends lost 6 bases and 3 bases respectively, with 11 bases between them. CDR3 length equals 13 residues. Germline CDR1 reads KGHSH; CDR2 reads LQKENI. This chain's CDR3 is CASSPGTKETQYF. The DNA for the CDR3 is TGTGCCAGCTCGCCCGGGACCAAAGAGACCCAGTACTTC.